Listed below are T cell receptor beta chains from one sample, sequenced in a study of cytomegalovirus exposure and HLA in healthy donors. The assay was immunoSEQ multiplex PCR, and TCRdb's table has in-frame clones only and misses some. This sample has approximately 190,000 clones; approximately 81% occur once, and the top ten carry 3.8%. The source material was PBMCs. The receptors originated from a man between 50 and 59 years old in good health and CMV-seronegative. Both conserved end residues are part of each CDR3. A D gene is named only where the DNA matches it firmly. Only part of the rows carry a size: once, few, many, or a class if the clone is expanded.

abundance	d_gene	v_gene	len	j_gene	CDR3aa	CDR3nt
.	.	TRBV7-2	13	TRBJ2-5	CASSWNWAETQYF	TGTGCCAGCAGCTGGAACTGGGCGGAGACCCAGTACTTC
.	.	TRBV5-1	15	TRBJ1-1	CASSLERTVNTEAFF	TGCGCCAGCAGCTTGGAGAGGACTGTGAACACTGAAGCTTTCTTT
.	.	TRBV15	15	TRBJ1-2	CATSRDIGQPYGYTF	TGTGCCACCAGCAGAGATATCGGACAGCCCTATGGCTACACCTTC
.	.	TRBV7-2	14	TRBJ1-6	CASSLGTEGSPLHF	TGTGCCAGCAGCTTAGGGACTGAGGGATCACCCCTCCACTTT
.	.	TRBV7-2	14	TRBJ2-7	CASSLRVGWSEQYF	TGTGCCAGCAGCCTCCGGGTCGGATGGAGCGAGCAGTACTTC
.	TRBD1	TRBV7-9	14	TRBJ1-2	CSTQRQGANYGYTF	TGTTCCACACAACGACAGGGGGCGAACTATGGCTACACCTTC
.	.	TRBV19	15	TRBJ1-1	CASSKALGQNTEAFF	TGTGCCAGTAGTAAAGCCCTGGGACAGAACACTGAAGCTTTCTTT
few	TRBD1	TRBV5-6	13	TRBJ2-7	CASSLQGLGEQYF	TGTGCCAGCAGCTTACAGGGGCTAGGCGAGCAGTACTTC
.	TRBD1	TRBV4-1	19	TRBJ1-2	CASSQVGRDRVHSVYGYTF	TGCGCCAGCAGCCAAGTAGGACGGGACAGGGTGCATTCTGTCTATGGCTACACCTTC
.	.	TRBV18	15	TRBJ2-1	CASSPTRNAYNEQFF	TGTGCCAGCTCACCCACACGTAACGCATACAATGAGCAGTTCTTC
.	TRBD1	TRBV6-6	16	TRBJ1-5	CASSSNQGGGNQPQHF	TGTGCCAGCAGTTCTAATCAGGGGGGAGGCAATCAGCCCCAGCATTTT
.	TRBD2	TRBV10-1	16	TRBJ2-7	CASSESASGGLYEQYF	TGCGCCAGCAGTGAGTCGGCTAGCGGGGGGCTCTACGAGCAGTACTTC
.	.	TRBV7-2	15	TRBJ1-6	CASSYTDRDYSPLHF	TGTGCCAGCAGCTACACAGACAGAGATTATTCACCCCTCCACTTT
.	.	TRBV5-1	13	TRBJ1-5	CASSREENQPQHF	TGCGCCAGCAGCCGGGAGGAAAATCAGCCCCAGCATTTT
.	TRBD1	TRBV10-3	13	TRBJ1-1	CATSRQGGTEAFF	TGTGCCACGTCGCGACAGGGAGGCACTGAAGCTTTCTTT
.	.	TRBV7-8	13	TRBJ2-7	CASSLQNSYEQYF	TGTGCCAGCAGCTTGCAGAACTCCTACGAGCAGTACTTC
once	.	TRBV19	15	TRBJ2-7	CASRRSGSFSYEQYF	TGTGCCAGTAGACGGTCAGGGTCTTTCTCCTACGAGCAGTACTTC
.	.	TRBV6-5	13	TRBJ1-2	CASTKDTDYGYTF	TGTGCCAGCACAAAGGACACCGACTATGGCTACACCTTC
.	.	TRBV6-5	13	TRBJ1-6	CASTGGVRSPLHF	TGTGCCAGCACGGGGGGGGTGAGGTCACCCCTCCACTTT
.	.	TRBV4-3	17	TRBJ2-2	CASSQVVQGLNTGELFF	TGCGCCAGCAGCCAAGTTGTGCAGGGGTTAAACACCGGGGAGCTGTTTTTT
.	.	TRBV25-1	14	TRBJ2-4	CASSEIQRLGIQYF	TGTGCCAGCAGTGAAATACAGCGGTTGGGCATTCAGTACTTC
few	TRBD2	TRBV2	14	TRBJ2-5	CASSTGLAGETQYF	TGTGCCAGCAGCACCGGACTAGCGGGGGAGACCCAGTACTTC
.	TRBD1	TRBV6-5	15	TRBJ1-4	CASSPPGTANEKLFF	TGTGCCAGCAGTCCACCCGGGACAGCTAATGAAAAACTGTTTTTT
.	TRBD2	TRBV9	17	TRBJ2-7	CASSDGLAGGNSYEQYF	TGTGCCAGCAGCGACGGACTAGCGGGGGGTAACTCCTACGAGCAGTACTTC
.	TRBD1	TRBV7-9	14	TRBJ1-3	CASSGQGSGNTIYF	TGTGCCAGCAGTGGACAGGGCTCTGGAAACACCATATATTTT
.	.	TRBV19	16	TRBJ1-6	CASSITGGQVVSPLHF	TGTGCCAGTAGTATAACCGGCGGGCAGGTCGTTTCACCCCTCCACTTT
.	TRBD1	TRBV7-9	18	TRBJ2-7	CSSSLVLGGTGRPYEQYF	TGTTCCAGCAGCTTAGTTCTAGGAGGGACAGGGCGCCCCTACGAGCAGTACTTC
.	TRBD1	TRBV6-5	13	TRBJ1-2	CASWDRGVHGYTF	TGTGCCAGTTGGGACAGGGGAGTTCATGGCTACACCTTC
.	.	TRBV5-1	13	TRBJ1-1	CASSLVAGTEAFF	TGCGCCAGCAGCTTAGTCGCCGGCACTGAAGCTTTCTTT
few	TRBD2	TRBV11-3	15	TRBJ2-1	CASSLERGDYNEQFF	TGTGCCAGCAGCTTAGAGCGGGGGGATTACAATGAGCAGTTCTTC
.	.	TRBV19	13	TRBJ2-1	CASSIVRGNEQFF	TGTGCCAGTAGTATAGTGAGGGGGAATGAGCAGTTCTTC
.	.	TRBV10-1	13	TRBJ1-1	CASSYSSNTEAFF	TGCGCCAGCAGTTACTCCTCGAACACTGAAGCTTTCTTT
.	.	TRBV7-9	14	TRBJ1-6	CASSPQSSNSPLHF	TGTGCCAGCAGCCCACAGTCCTCTAATTCACCCCTCCACTTT
.	TRBD1	TRBV28	15	TRBJ2-7	CASSLWDREAREQYF	TGTGCCAGCAGTTTATGGGACAGGGAGGCGAGGGAGCAGTACTTC
.	TRBD2	TRBV29-1	14	TRBJ2-1	CSVEDWGTSAEQFF	TGCAGCGTTGAAGATTGGGGGACTAGCGCTGAGCAGTTCTTC
.	.	TRBV11-3	13	TRBJ1-1	CASSLTENTEAFF	TGTGCCAGCAGCCTAACAGAGAACACTGAAGCTTTCTTT
.	.	TRBV6-1	12	TRBJ2-7	CASDPGDYEQYF	TGTGCCAGCGACCCCGGGGACTACGAGCAGTACTTC
.	.	TRBV7-9	16	TRBJ1-2	CASSSSGQPLGNGYTF	TGTGCCAGCAGTTCGTCAGGACAGCCTTTAGGAAATGGCTACACCTTC
.	.	TRBV6-4	14	TRBJ2-3	CASSAQTGQDTQYF	TGTGCCAGCAGTGCACAAACAGGCCAAGATACGCAGTATTTT
.	.	TRBV9	15	TRBJ1-5	CASSAEGGPGQPQHF	TGTGCCAGCAGCGCCGAGGGGGGGCCCGGTCAGCCCCAGCATTTT
few	TRBD2	TRBV4-2	15	TRBJ2-7	CASSQARDYSYEQYF	TGTGCCAGCAGCCAAGCCCGGGACTATTCCTACGAGCAGTACTTC
once	.	TRBV5-1	13	TRBJ1-4	CASSLAGSEKLFF	TGCGCCAGCAGCTTGGCCGGGAGTGAAAAACTGTTTTTT
.	TRBD1	TRBV29-1	14	TRBJ2-7	CSVEWQLRQGKQYF	TGCAGCGTTGAATGGCAACTCAGACAGGGCAAGCAGTACTTC